This T cell receptor (beta chain) is drawn from a study of blood T cell repertoires in COVID-19. On the study more broadly: The samples span acute and convalescent COVID-19 from the United States, Italy and Spain.

Trimming removed 2 bases from V and 0 bases from J; junction bases left unmatched: 9. The CDR3 runs 17 residues. Germline-derived CDR1 and CDR2 are ENHRY and SYGVKD. Assay used: immunoSEQ multiplex PCR; TCRdb lists only in-frame clones, some missing. The sample holds 350,000 to 400,000 clones, about 90% seen once. The TCR originated in a woman between 25 and 40 years old who had recovered from COVID-19. The specimen sequenced was PBMCs or T cells enriched from blood (not recorded which). The chain combines TRBV10-3 with TRBJ2-5; 7 nucleotides line up with TRBD2. The CDR3 sequence: CAISEPKGLPYQETQYF. The CDR3 region has the DNA TGTGCCATCAGTGAGCCTAAGGGACTACCGTACCAAGAGACCCAGTACTTC.